These T cell receptor beta chains were read from a single sample in a study of blood T cell repertoires in COVID-19. Repertoires were generated with immunoSEQ multiplex PCR, while TCRdb's copy carries only in-frame clones and drops some. Of more than 300,000 clones in the sample, roughly 86% are singletons; the top ten hold about 10%. Sequences were obtained from peripheral blood. The receptors originated from a woman in her twenties or thirties with COVID-19, enrolled during active disease. CDR3s leave out the opening cysteine and the closing phenylalanine or tryptophan.

>TRBV11-2
ASSQTRQGDSYEQY
>TRBV6-5
ASSPGTGRSGELF
>TRBV9
ASSVSRRGTFGYT
>TRBV25-1
ASSEDRDRDTEAF
>TRBV7-2
ASRLATSSYNEQF
>TRBV2
ASRQDGHQETQY
>TRBV28
ASRDGRGRQTQY
>TRBV7-7
ASSLGPGARGANVLT
>TRBV7-9
ASTTQGAGTDTQY
>TRBV18
ASSPSTEREKLF
>TRBV29-1
SVPGQFEAF
>TRBV7-8
ASSLRLAGVHNEQF
>TRBV7-9
ASSIQGSNQPQH
>TRBV6-5
AVVRDTGELF
>TRBV27
ASSLPGLAGVGDTQY
>TRBV28
ASSPTGGTGGEGYT
>TRBV5-6
ASSPDGGGGTGELF
>TRBV29-1
SVAGGRSGSDTQY
>TRBV19
ASSMMGAANTGELF
>TRBV27
ASSPGNTGELF
>TRBV28
ASSLGQAAALH
>TRBV9
ASSVVPGLDLSEQY
>TRBV6-2/TRBV6-3
ASSSRAGMETQY
>TRBV28
ASSSTGTGNYEQY
>TRBV3-1/TRBV3-2
ASGADTQY
>TRBV19
ASNGGAGELF
>TRBV5-8
ASSLTSGGPYEQY
>TRBV7-8
ASSLATGVETQY
>TRBV5-1
ASSPPGLAGVYEQY
>TRBV19
ASRDRGGNTEAF
>TRBV10-3
AISGTGGRQPQH
>TRBV12-3/TRBV12-4
ASSPRGKAKLF
>TRBV19
ASSSGTAWGYT
>TRBV27
ASSFRGTEAF
>TRBV30
AWTLGGDTQY
>TRBV15
ATSSQPGLAAYEQY
>TRBV3-1/TRBV3-2
ASSQPMRIGEQY
>TRBV9
ASSALNEQF
>TRBV18
ASSPDTNTDTQY